This TCR beta chain is drawn from a study of CD8 T cells in Susac syndrome. The sample holds one count of this clonotype. The antigen is not known. Sequencing of TCR beta was performed on blood CD8+ and CD4+ T cells. As controls, healthy donors matched for age and sex were used. Negative isolation yielded CD4+ and CD8+ T cells, and FACS enriched TEMRA cells. Germline CDR1 MDHEN, CDR2 SYDVKM. V dropped 2 bases and J dropped 10 bases, with 14 bases sitting between them. This CDR3 is 13 amino acids long. General study results and limits: The TCR sequencing and HLA analysis in the study involved a relatively small number of individuals, as the study acknowledged.

A quantity of about 0.5 to 1 ug RNA underwent reverse transcription using random hexamers. Via MiXCR, TCRdb re-called the immunoSEQ multiplex PCR reads, giving one row per CDR3 protein. The sample has some 80,000 distinct CDR3 sequences, 90% to 95% seen once. The source is a human donor in good health. The specimen was CD8+ T cells from PBMCs. V and J are TRBV28 and TRBJ1-2; TRBD1 might be the D (5 bases). The CDR3 loop is CASSLGTFFNYTF. DNA for the CDR3: TGTGCCAGCAGTTTAGGGACTTTCTTTAACTACACCTTC.